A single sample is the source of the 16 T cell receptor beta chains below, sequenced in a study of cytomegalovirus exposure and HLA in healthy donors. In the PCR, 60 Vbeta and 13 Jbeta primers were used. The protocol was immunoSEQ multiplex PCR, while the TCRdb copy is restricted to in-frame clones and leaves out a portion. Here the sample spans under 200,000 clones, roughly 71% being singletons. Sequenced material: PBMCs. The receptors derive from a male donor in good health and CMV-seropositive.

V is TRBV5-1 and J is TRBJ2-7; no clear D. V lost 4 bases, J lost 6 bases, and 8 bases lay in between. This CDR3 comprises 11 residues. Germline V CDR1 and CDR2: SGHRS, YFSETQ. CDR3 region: CASSLSSEQYF. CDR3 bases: TGCGCCAGCAGCCTAAGTAGCGAGCAGTACTTC.

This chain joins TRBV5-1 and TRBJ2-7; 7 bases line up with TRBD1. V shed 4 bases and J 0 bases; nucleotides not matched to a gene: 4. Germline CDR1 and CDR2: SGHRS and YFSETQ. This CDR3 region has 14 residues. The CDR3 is CASSLRDSSYEQYF. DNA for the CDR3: TGCGCCAGCAGCCTCCGGGACAGCTCCTACGAGCAGTACTTC. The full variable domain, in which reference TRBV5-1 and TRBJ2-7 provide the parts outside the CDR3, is KAGVTQTPRYLIKTRGQQVTLSCSPISGHRSVSWYQQTPGQGLQFLFEYFSETQRNKGNFPGRFSGRQFSNSRSEMNVSTLELGDSALYLCASSLRDSSYEQYFGPGTRLTVT.

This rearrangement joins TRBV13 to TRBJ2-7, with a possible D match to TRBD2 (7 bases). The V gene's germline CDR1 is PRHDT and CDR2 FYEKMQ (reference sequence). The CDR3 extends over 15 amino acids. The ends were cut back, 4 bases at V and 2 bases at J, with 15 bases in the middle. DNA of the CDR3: TGTGCCAGCAGCTCCCGAGGGGGGGTAACCTACGAGCAGTACTTC. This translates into CASSSRGGVTYEQYF.

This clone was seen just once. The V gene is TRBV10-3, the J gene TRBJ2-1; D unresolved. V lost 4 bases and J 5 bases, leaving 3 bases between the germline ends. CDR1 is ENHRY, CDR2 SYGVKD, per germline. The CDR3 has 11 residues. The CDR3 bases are TGTGCCATCAGTGGTAACAATGAGCAGTTCTTC. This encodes CAISGNNEQFF.

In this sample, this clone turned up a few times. The CDR3 here is CASSYSEANLPQHF. The CDR3 region has the DNA TGTGCCAGCAGTTACTCTGAGGCGAATCTACCCCAGCATTTT. The rearrangement uses TRBV6-6 and TRBJ1-5; unclear D gene. V was shortened by 0 bases and J by 10 bases, with 13 bases between the two germline ends. Germline assignment: CDR1 MNHNY and CDR2 SVGAGI (reference sequence). The CDR3 has 14 residues.

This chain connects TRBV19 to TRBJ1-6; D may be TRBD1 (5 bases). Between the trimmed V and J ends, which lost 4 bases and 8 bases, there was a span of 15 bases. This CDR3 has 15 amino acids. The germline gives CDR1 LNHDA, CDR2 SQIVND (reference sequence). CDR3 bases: TGTGCCAGTAGTACAAACGGGGGGATCGATTCACCCCTCCACTTT. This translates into CASSTNGGIDSPLHF.

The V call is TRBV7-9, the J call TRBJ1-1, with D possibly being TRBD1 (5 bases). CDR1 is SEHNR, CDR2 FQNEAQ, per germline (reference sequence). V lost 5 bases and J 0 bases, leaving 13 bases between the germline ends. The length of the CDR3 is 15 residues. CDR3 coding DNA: TGTGCCAGCAGCCCCCGGGGGGTAGTGAACACTGAAGCTTTCTTT. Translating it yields CASSPRGVVNTEAFF.

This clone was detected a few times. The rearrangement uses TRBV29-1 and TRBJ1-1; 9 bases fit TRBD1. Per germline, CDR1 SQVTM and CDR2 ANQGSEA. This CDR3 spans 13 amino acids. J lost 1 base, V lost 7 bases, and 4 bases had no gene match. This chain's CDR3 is CSGGTGTNTEAFF. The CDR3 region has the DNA TGCAGCGGGGGGACAGGGACGAACACTGAAGCTTTCTTT.

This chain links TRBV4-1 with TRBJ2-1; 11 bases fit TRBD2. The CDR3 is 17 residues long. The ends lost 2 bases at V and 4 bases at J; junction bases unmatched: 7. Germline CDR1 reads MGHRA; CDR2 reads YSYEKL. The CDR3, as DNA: TGCGCCAGCAGCCAACGCCGAACTAGCGGGGGTTACAATGAGCAGTTCTTC. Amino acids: CASSQRRTSGGYNEQFF.

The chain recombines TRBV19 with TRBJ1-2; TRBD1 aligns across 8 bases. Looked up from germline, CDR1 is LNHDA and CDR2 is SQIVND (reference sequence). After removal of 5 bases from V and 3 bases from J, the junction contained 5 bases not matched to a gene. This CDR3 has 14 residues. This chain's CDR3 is CASSEDREDYGYTF. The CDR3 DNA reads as TGTGCCAGTAGTGAGGACAGGGAAGACTATGGCTACACCTTC.

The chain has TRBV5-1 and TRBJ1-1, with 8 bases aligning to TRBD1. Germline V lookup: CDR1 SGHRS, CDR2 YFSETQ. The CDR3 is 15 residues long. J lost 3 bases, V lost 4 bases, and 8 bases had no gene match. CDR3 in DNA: TGCGCCAGCAGCCAACAGGGGGGGGTCGACACTGAAGCTTTCTTT. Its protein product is CASSQQGGVDTEAFF.

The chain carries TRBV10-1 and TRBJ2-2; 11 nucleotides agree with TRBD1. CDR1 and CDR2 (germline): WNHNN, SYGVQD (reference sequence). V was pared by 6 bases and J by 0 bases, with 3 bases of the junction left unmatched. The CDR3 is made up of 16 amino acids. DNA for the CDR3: TGCGCCAGCAGCAAGGACAGGGGGCCGAACACCGGGGAGCTGTTTTTT. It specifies CASSKDRGPNTGELFF.

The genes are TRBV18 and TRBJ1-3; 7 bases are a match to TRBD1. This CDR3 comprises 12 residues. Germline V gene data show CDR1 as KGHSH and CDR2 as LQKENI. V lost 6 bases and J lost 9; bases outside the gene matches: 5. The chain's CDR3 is CASSGQQTTIYF. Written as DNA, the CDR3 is TGTGCCAGCTCGGGACAGCAGACCACCATATATTTT.

CDR3 region: CANFIPTTVGSYGYTF. The CDR3 coding sequence is TGTGCCAACTTTATACCTACGACAGTGGGGTCCTATGGCTACACCTTC. This chain uses TRBV19 with TRBJ1-2, with D perhaps matching TRBD1 (5 bases). Trimming removed 10 bases from V and 4 bases from J, with 25 bases in between. There are 16 residues in the CDR3. The germline gives CDR1 LNHDA, CDR2 SQIVND (reference sequence).

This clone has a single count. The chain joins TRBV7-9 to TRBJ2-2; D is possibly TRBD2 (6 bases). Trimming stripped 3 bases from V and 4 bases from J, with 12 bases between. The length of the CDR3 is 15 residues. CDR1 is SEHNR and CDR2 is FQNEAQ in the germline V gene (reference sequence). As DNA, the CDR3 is TGTGCCAGCAGCTTTCTGGACGGGGGCACCGGGGAGCTGTTTTTT. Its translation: CASSFLDGGTGELFF.

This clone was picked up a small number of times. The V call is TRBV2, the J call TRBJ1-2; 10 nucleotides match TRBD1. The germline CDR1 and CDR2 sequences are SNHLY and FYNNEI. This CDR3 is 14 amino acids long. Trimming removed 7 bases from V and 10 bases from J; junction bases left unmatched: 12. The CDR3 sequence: CASKKLGQGIVYTF. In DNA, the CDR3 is TGTGCCAGCAAAAAGTTGGGACAGGGGATAGTCTACACCTTC.